Given below is one T cell receptor beta chain in context. This sample is part of a study of T cells after somatic rescue of genetic block. Assay used: immunoSEQ multiplex PCR; TCRdb lists only in-frame clones, some missing. This sample carries around 67,000 clones, roughly 88% of them seen once, and the ten largest clones take approximately 3%. The J segment lost 5 bases and the V segment lost 1 base, leaving 7 bases of the junction unmatched. The length of the CDR3 is 15 residues. Germline V gene sequence: CDR1 SGHNT, CDR2 YYREEE (reference sequence). This chain joins TRBV5-4 and TRBJ2-5; 8 bases agree with TRBD2. Sequencing was carried out using peripheral blood mononuclear cells (PBMCs). This TCR was recovered from a man aged 30-40 years. DNA of the CDR3: TGTGCCAGCAGCTTGCCCGGGAGGGAAGAGGAGACCCAGTACTTC. Encoded protein: CASSLPGREEETQYF.